The 5 T cell receptor beta chains presented below share a single source sample, sequenced in a study of blood T cell repertoires in COVID-19. Clones were sequenced by immunoSEQ multiplex PCR, and TCRdb holds only the in-frame ones, with some missing. The sample lists 200,000 to 250,000 clones; about 80% were seen once. Material: PBMCs or T cells enriched from blood (not recorded which). The receptors stem from a man aged 60 to 75 who had recovered from COVID-19.

The V gene is TRBV3-1 (or the pseudogene TRBV3-2), the J gene TRBJ1-2; TRBD1 might be the D (5 bases). The CDR3 loop spans 14 amino acids. Germline values: CDR1 LGHDT, CDR2 YNNKEL (reference sequence). Trimming shortened V by 0 bases and J by 6 bases, and 11 bases separated the two germline ends. This chain's CDR3 is CASSQEFKGNGYTF. CDR3 nucleotides: TGTGCCAGCAGCCAAGAGTTTAAGGGGAATGGCTACACCTTC.

This chain joins TRBV6-5 and TRBJ2-4; D is ambiguous. The CDR3 extends over 12 amino acids. CDR1 is MNHEY, CDR2 SVGAGI, per germline. The V end lost 9 bases, the J end lost 5 bases, and 11 bases lay between the germline ends. CDR3 DNA sequence: TGTGCCAGGCCAACAGCTGAAAACATTCAGTACTTC. Encoded protein: CARPTAENIQYF.

V is TRBV27 and J is TRBJ1-3; TRBD1 agrees at 8 bases. The germline CDR1 and CDR2 sequences are MNHEY and SMNVEV (reference sequence). V lost 5 bases, J lost 0 bases, and 3 bases stayed unmatched. The CDR3 spans 15 residues. CDR3 bases: TGTGCCAGCAGTATAACAGGGGGCTCTGGAAACACCATATATTTT. Translated, it gives CASSITGGSGNTIYF.

This sequence joins TRBV7-8 and TRBJ2-2; 12 bases agree with TRBD2. V gave up 3 bases and J gave up 6 bases; unmatched junction bases: 5. Germline CDR1 SGHVS, CDR2 FQNEAQ. The CDR3 consists of 16 residues. CDR3 protein: CASSFTSGGYPGELFF. CDR3 DNA sequence: TGTGCCAGCAGCTTTACTAGCGGGGGGTACCCCGGGGAGCTGTTTTTT. Full variable domain (remainder filled in from reference TRBV7-8 and TRBJ2-2): GAGVSQSPRYKVAKRGQDVALRCDPISGHVSLFWYQQALGQGPEFLTYFQNEAQLDKSGLPSDRFFAERPEGSVSTLKIQRTQQEDSAVYLCASSFTSGGYPGELFFGEGSRLTVL.

This chain connects TRBV27 to TRBJ1-3; 11 bases are a match to TRBD1. Germline V gives CDR1 MNHEY, CDR2 SMNVEV (reference sequence). This CDR3 contains 18 residues. V dropped 9 bases and J dropped 2; count of bases not matched to a gene: 15. CDR3 amino acids: CASTLGQGAPGPGNTIYF. DNA of the CDR3: TGTGCCAGTACGCTCGGACAGGGGGCCCCGGGCCCTGGAAACACCATATATTTT.